This TCR beta chain was recorded in a study of blood T cell repertoires in COVID-19. Study processing details: Scientists estimated how many nucleated cells there were by amplifying reference gene primers. Generated by immunoSEQ multiplex PCR, the TCRdb table keeps only in-frame clones and is missing some. The V and J calls and clone size are taken from that table; D and trimming were inferred from the DNA. The sample yields approximately 110,000 clones, around 86% seen once. This clone has more than one count but fewer than ten. Trimming cost V 4 bases and J 3 bases, with 16 bases left between them. The V gene's germline CDR1 is LNHDA and CDR2 SQIVND (reference sequence). The CDR3 contains 15 residues.

This clonotype originated in a human donor in a cohort sampled during active COVID-19. The chain carries TRBV19 and TRBJ2-7; maybe TRBD2 (6 bases). Source material: peripheral blood. In DNA form, the CDR3 reads TGTGCCAGTAGTAGGCGGGACTCGGTGAACTACGAGCAGTACTTC. Translated, it gives CASSRRDSVNYEQYF.